This TCR beta chain was obtained from a study of cytomegalovirus exposure and HLA in healthy donors. Study context: The roughly 120 validation repertoires, a later analysis reported, used the same platform as the 650 to 800 repertoires from the first cohort. Study-wide results and caveats: The tendency of first-cohort TCR clusters to co-occur in the 100 to 150 validation repertoires was identified by a subsequent analysis. For most TCR sequences rarity was the rule, although some public TCRs occurred in many donors.

In regard to this clone: The antigen is unknown.

Sequenced by immunoSEQ multiplex PCR; TCRdb stores in-frame clones only, minus some. The table records 150,000 to 200,000 clones, 75% to 90% of them present only once. The germline V gene has CDR1 MRHNA and CDR2 SNTAGT. The CDR3 has 15 residues. The V and J ends lost 4 bases and 7 bases, in that order; junction bases with no gene match: 10. The V call is TRBV6-4, the J call TRBJ1-5; TRBD1 aligns across 7 bases. This TCR was sampled from a man aged 18-30 years in good health and CMV-seropositive. The sample taken for sequencing was PBMCs. CDR3 DNA: TGTGCCAGCAGTGGCCAACAGGGGAAGGGCCAGCCCCAGCATTTT. Its protein product is CASSGQQGKGQPQHF.